This T cell receptor (beta chain) was recorded in a study of CD8 T cells in Susac syndrome. Overall study results and limits: There were around 15 Susac-specific public clones in total CD8+ repertoires and roughly five in CD8+ TEMRA repertoires. An acknowledgment was made by the study that its TCR sequencing and HLA analysis involved relatively few individuals.

Sequencing of TCR beta drew on CD8+ and CD4+ T cells from blood. Details on this clonotype: What it recognizes is unknown.

This CDR3 region has 15 residues. Germline CDR1 is GTSNPN and CDR2 is SVGIG (reference sequence). Trimming cost V 5 bases and J 7 bases; bases outside gene matches: 14. Random hexamers were used to reverse transcribe roughly 0.5 to 1 ug of RNA. Multiplex PCR with immunoSEQ amplified the TCR beta CDR3 across 54 Vbeta and 13 Jbeta. TCRdb itself ran the immunoSEQ multiplex PCR reads through MiXCR, one entry per CDR3 protein. The data show around 200,000 distinct CDR3 sequences, 95% seen once. This chain connects TRBV30 to TRBJ2-4; TRBD1 matches at 7 bases. Sequencing used CD8+ T cells from PBMCs. This TCR was recovered from a human donor with Susac syndrome. This chain's CDR3 is CAWDLHRGSGNIQYF. For the CDR3, the DNA is TGTGCCTGGGACTTACACAGGGGCTCTGGGAACATTCAGTACTTC.